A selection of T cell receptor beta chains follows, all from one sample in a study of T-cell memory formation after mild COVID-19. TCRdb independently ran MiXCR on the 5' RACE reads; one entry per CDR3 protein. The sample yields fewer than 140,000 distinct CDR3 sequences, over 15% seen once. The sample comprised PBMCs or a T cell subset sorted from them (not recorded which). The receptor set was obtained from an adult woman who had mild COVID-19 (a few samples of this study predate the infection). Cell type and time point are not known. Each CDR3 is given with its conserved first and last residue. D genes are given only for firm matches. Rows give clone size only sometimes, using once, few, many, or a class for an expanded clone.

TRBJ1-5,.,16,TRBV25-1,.,TGTGCCAGCAGTGGGTCGACAGCTTATAGCAATCAGCCCCAGCATTTT,CASSGSTAYSNQPQHF
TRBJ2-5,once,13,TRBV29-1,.,TGCAGCGTTCATACAGGGAACCAAGAGACCCAGTACTTC,CSVHTGNQETQYF
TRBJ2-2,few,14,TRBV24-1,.,TGTGCCACCAGTCGCACTCTCAACACCGGGGAGCTGTTTTTT,CATSRTLNTGELFF
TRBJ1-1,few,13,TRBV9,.,TGTGCCAGCAGCGTAGCTACAGGAGGTGAAGCTTTCTTT,CASSVATGGEAFF
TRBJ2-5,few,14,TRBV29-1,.,TGCAGCGTCGAGGGGACCGCACTGCGAGAGACCCAGTACTTC,CSVEGTALRETQYF
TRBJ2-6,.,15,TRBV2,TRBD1,TGTGCCAGCACATACAGGGGCTCAGGGGCCAACGTCCTGACTTTC,CASTYRGSGANVLTF
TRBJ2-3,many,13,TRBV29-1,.,TGCAGCGTTGAGACGGGAGCGGAAGATACGCAGTATTTT,CSVETGAEDTQYF
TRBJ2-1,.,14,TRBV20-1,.,TGCAGTGCTAGTCGGGGGGCGAGTTTCGATGAGCAGTTCTTC,CSASRGASFDEQFF
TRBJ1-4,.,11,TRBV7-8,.,TGTGCCAGCAGCTTCGGAGAAAAACAGTTTTTT,CASSFGEKQFF
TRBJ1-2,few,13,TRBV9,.,TGTGCCAGCAGCGTAGGTGGGGTTTATGGCTACACCTTC,CASSVGGVYGYTF
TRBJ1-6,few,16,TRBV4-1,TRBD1,TGCGCCAGCAGCCAGGGACAGGGATTAGGTAATTCACCCCTCCACTTT,CASSQGQGLGNSPLHF
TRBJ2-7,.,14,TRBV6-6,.,TGTGCCAGCAGTTATGGTGGCGGCTCCTACGAGCAGTACTTC,CASSYGGGSYEQYF
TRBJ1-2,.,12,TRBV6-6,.,TGTGCCAGCAACACCGGACCCTATGGCTACACCTTC,CASNTGPYGYTF
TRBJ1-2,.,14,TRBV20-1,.,TGCAGTGCTAAGGCGGAGATCCTCAACTATGGCTACACCTTC,CSAKAEILNYGYTF
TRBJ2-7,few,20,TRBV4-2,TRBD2,TGTGCCAGCAGCCAAGATCAAGGGGGTCGACTAGCGGGAGTAGGGTACGAGCAGTACTTC,CASSQDQGGRLAGVGYEQYF
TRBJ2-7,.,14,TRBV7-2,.,TGTGCCAGCAGCATGGGACTGGGAACGTACGAGCAGTACTTC,CASSMGLGTYEQYF
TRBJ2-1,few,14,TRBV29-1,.,TGCAGCGTGGAATCAAGTCTGGGGTACAATGAGCAGTTCTTC,CSVESSLGYNEQFF
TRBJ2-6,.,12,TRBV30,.,TGTGCCTGGGACACTGGGGCCAACGTCCTGACTTTC,CAWDTGANVLTF
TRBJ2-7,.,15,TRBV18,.,TGTGCCAGCTCGTCGACAGACCCCCGGCCCTACGAGCAGTACTTC,CASSSTDPRPYEQYF
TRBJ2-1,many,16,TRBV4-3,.,TGCGCCAGCAGCCAAGATGGAGGGGCAATCGGTAATGAGCAGTTCTTC,CASSQDGGAIGNEQFF
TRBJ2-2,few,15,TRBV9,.,TGTGCCAGCTCGGAGGGGGGGGGCGGCACCGGGGAGCTGTTTTTT,CASSEGGGGTGELFF
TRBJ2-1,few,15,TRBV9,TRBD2,TGTGCCAGCAGCCCGACTAGCGGGATACGAAGTGAGCAGTTCTTC,CASSPTSGIRSEQFF
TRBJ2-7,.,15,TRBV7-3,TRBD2,TGTGCCAGCAGCTTGCCTAGCGGGAGCTCCTACGAGCAGTACTTC,CASSLPSGSSYEQYF
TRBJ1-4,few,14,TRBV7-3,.,TGTGCCAGCAGCCCCGGTGGGGGAGATGAAAAACTGTTTTTT,CASSPGGGDEKLFF
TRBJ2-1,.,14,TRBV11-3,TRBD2,TGTGCCAGCAGCCGCGGACTAGCGATCTATGAGCAGTTCTTC,CASSRGLAIYEQFF
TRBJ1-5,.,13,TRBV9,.,TGTGCCAGCAGCGTAGTCTGGGAGCAGCCCCAGCATTTT,CASSVVWEQPQHF
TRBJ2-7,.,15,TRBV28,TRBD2,TGTGCCAGCAGGGAGCGGGGAGGGGCCTACTACGAGCAGTACTTC,CASRERGGAYYEQYF
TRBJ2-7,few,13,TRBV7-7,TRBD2,TGTGCTAGCAGCCCACGTTGGGGGGGCGAGCAGTACTTC,CASSPRWGGEQYF
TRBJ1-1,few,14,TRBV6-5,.,TGTGCCAGCAGTCAACTGAATAAGAACACTGAAGCTTTCTTT,CASSQLNKNTEAFF
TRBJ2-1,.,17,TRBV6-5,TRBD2,TGTGCCAGCAGTCCCCTGATAGCGGGTAGCTCCTACAATGAGCAGTTCTTC,CASSPLIAGSSYNEQFF
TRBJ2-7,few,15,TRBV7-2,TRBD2,TGTGCCAGCAGCTTGGGACTAGCGGCCGTCTACGAGCAGTACTTC,CASSLGLAAVYEQYF
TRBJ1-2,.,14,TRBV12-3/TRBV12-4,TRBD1,TGTGCCAGCAAACCGGGACAGGGCTACTATGGCTACACCTTC,CASKPGQGYYGYTF
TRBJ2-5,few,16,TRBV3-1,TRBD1,TGTGCCAGCAGCCAAGAGGTGACAGGGTGGAAAGAGACCCAGTACTTC,CASSQEVTGWKETQYF
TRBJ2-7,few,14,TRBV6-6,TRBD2,TGTGCCAGCCGCCCCGGGGGGACCTCCTACGAGCAGTACTTC,CASRPGGTSYEQYF
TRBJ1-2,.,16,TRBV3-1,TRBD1,TGTGCCAGCTCTCCGGGACAGGGGGCGCCCAACTATGGCTACACCTTC,CASSPGQGAPNYGYTF
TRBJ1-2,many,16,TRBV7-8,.,TGTGCCAGCAGCCCCCACCCGACAGAGACGAACTATGGCTACACCTTC,CASSPHPTETNYGYTF
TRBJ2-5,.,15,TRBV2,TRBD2,TGTGCCAGCAGACTGATGACTAGCGCCCAAGAGACCCAGTACTTC,CASRLMTSAQETQYF
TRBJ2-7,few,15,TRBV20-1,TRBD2,TGCAGTGCTAGAGATCAAGCGGGAGGTATCTACGAGCAGTACTTC,CSARDQAGGIYEQYF
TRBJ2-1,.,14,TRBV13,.,TGTGCCAGCAGGGCGCGGGGCTCCTACAATGAGCAGTTCTTC,CASRARGSYNEQFF
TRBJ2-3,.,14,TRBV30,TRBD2,TGTGCCTGGACTGGCGGCGGGAGGATAGATACGCAGTATTTT,CAWTGGGRIDTQYF
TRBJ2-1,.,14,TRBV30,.,TGTGCCTGGAGTGGTGACAGCTCCTACAATGAGCAGTTCTTC,CAWSGDSSYNEQFF
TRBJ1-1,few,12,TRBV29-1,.,TGCAGCGCCGAGGGGGGCGAGGCTGAAGCTTTCTTT,CSAEGGEAEAFF
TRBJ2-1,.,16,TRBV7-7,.,TGTGCTAGCAGCTTAGTTTCGGGTCTTTCCTACAATGAGCAGTTCTTC,CASSLVSGLSYNEQFF
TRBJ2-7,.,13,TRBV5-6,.,TGTGCCAGCAGCTTAACAGGAATCTACGAGCAGTACTTC,CASSLTGIYEQYF
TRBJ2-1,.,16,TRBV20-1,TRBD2,TGCAGTGCTATCAGGACTAGCGGGAGAGCCTACAATGAGCAGTTCTTC,CSAIRTSGRAYNEQFF
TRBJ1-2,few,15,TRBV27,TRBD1,TGTGCCAGCAGTCTAGGACAGGGGGCTCCCGGGGGCTACACCTTC,CASSLGQGAPGGYTF
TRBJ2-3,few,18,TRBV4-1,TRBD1,TGCGCCAGCAGCCAAGAGGGGGGAGGACAGGGGCCCACAGATACGCAGTATTTT,CASSQEGGGQGPTDTQYF
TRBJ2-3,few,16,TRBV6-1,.,TGTGCCAGCAGGGAGCACTGGTCTAGCGCTCAAGATACGCAGTATTTT,CASREHWSSAQDTQYF
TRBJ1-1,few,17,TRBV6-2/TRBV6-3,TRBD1,TGTGCCAGCAGCTACCGGCCCGACAGGGGCCTGAACACTGAAGCTTTCTTT,CASSYRPDRGLNTEAFF
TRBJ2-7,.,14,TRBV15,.,TGTGCCACCAGTATGACCGAGGGGGCCTACGAGCAGTACTTC,CATSMTEGAYEQYF
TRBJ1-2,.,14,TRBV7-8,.,TGTGCCAGCAGCTTATGGTGGGGGGCGGTAGGCTACACCTTC,CASSLWWGAVGYTF
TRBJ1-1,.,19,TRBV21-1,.,TGTGCCAGCAGCAAAGCGCTTGGGACAGGGGGCCGAGAGTACACTGAAGCTTTCTTT,CASSKALGTGGREYTEAFF
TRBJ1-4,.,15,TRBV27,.,TGTGCCAGCAGTTTATCTCAGGGGCCCCGTGAAAAACTGTTTTTT,CASSLSQGPREKLFF
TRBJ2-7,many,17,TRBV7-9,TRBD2,TGTGCCAGCAGCTTAGCGCACACTAGCGGGAGGGCCCACGAGCAGTACTTC,CASSLAHTSGRAHEQYF
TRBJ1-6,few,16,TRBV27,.,TGTGCCAGCAGTTTAACCCAACAGGGTTCGAATTCACCCCTCCACTTT,CASSLTQQGSNSPLHF
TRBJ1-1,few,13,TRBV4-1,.,TGCGCCAGCAGCCAGGGGATGAACACTGAAGCTTTCTTT,CASSQGMNTEAFF